This TCR beta chain is from a study of early T cells in non-severe SARS-CoV-2 infection. Findings and limits, study-wide: The study's VDJdb matching favored anti-spike CD8 responses and missed private and CD4 specificities.

Unique molecular identifier tags were affixed to discrete cDNA molecules. TCRdb redid the calling of the 5' RACE reads with MiXCR, one entry per CDR3 protein. The data contain some 57,000 distinct CDR3 sequences, approximately 5.6% of them singletons. This clonotype came up many times. The antigen is not known. This TCR derives from an adult who was a healthcare worker with PCR-confirmed SARS-CoV-2 infection or an uninfected control (not recorded which). The sequenced sample consisted of whole blood.

The CDR3 protein is CASSQDRWGTYEQYF. In nucleotides, the CDR3 is TGTGCCAGCAGCCAAGATCGGTGGGGGACCTACGAGCAGTACTTC. This chain connects TRBV4-2 to TRBJ2-7; tentatively, D is TRBD1 or TRBD2 (5 bases each). Trimming stripped 0 bases from V and 2 bases from J, with 11 bases between. The CDR3 is made up of 15 amino acids. The germline V gene encodes CDR1 LGHNA and CDR2 YNFKEQ.